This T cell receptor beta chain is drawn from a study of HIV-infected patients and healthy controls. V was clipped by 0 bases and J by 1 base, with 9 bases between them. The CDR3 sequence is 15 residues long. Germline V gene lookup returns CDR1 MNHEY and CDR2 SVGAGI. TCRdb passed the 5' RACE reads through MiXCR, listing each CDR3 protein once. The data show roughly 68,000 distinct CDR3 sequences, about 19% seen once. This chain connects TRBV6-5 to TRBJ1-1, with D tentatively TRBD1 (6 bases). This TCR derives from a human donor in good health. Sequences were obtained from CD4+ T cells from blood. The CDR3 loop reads CASSYSGTTNTEAFF. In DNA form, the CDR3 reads TGTGCCAGCAGTTACTCTGGGACAACGAACACTGAAGCTTTCTTT.